This passage covers 24 T cell receptor beta chains from one sample sequenced in a study of OX40 agonist ivuxolimab in advanced cancers. The protocol used for the library was the immunoSEQ multiplex PCR assay. In its TCRdb copy, this immuneACCESS table keeps in-frame sequences only and misses some clones. Where compared with another copy, unresolved V genes explain less than half of these, and the others have no known cause. This sample is represented by 55,000 to 85,000 clones; 80% of them were singletons. The ten largest clones take up 0.95% to 1.5% of the sample. Sequences were derived from CD4+ or CD8+ T cells sorted from blood, sampled in a trial of the OX40 agonist ivuxolimab. These receptors all come from an adult with an advanced solid tumor such as melanoma, head and neck, liver or kidney cancer.

The chain couples TRBV4-1 to TRBJ2-6, with 9 bases identical to TRBD1. J was trimmed by 4 bases and V by 1 base; bases with no gene match: 2. This CDR3 comprises 16 residues. Germline V gene lookup returns CDR1 MGHRA and CDR2 YSYEKL. DNA for the CDR3: TGCGCCAGCAGCCAAGGGGGACAGGGCGGGGCCAACGTCCTGACTTTC. This encodes CASSQGGQGGANVLTF.

This chain joins TRBV15 and TRBJ2-7; 8 bases match TRBD1. CDR1 and CDR2 from the germline V gene are LNHNV and YYDKDF (reference sequence). CDR3 length: 15 amino acids. J gave up 2 bases and V 1 base, and 4 bases lay outside the gene matches. In DNA form, the CDR3 reads TGTGCCACCAGCAGAGGGACAGGGAGAACCTACGAGCAGTACTTC. Translated, it gives CATSRGTGRTYEQYF.

The J gene is TRBJ1-2, the V gene TRBV7-2; D remains ambiguous. V was pared by 6 bases and J by 8 bases, with 16 bases between. The V gene's germline CDR1 is SGHTA and CDR2 FQGNSA. The CDR3 spans 13 residues. CDR3 coding DNA: TGTGCCAGCAGTCCAACCCTAACTCAGGGCTACACCTTC. It translates to CASSPTLTQGYTF.

V is TRBV19 and J is TRBJ2-1; D may correspond to TRBD1 or TRBD2 (5 bases each). CDR1 and CDR2 (germline): LNHDA, SQIVND (reference sequence). The CDR3 is made up of 16 amino acids. The V and J ends lost 3 bases and 3 bases respectively, with 15 bases between them. The CDR3 is CASSMGSFGGYNEQFF. CDR3 nucleotide sequence: TGTGCCAGTAGTATGGGCTCTTTTGGGGGCTACAATGAGCAGTTCTTC.

This rearrangement joins TRBV11-2 to TRBJ1-2; TRBD1 agrees at 11 bases. Germline trimming cut 5 bases from V and 7 bases from J; bases unmatched to any gene: 9. CDR1 is SGHAT, CDR2 FQNNGV, per germline. The CDR3 totals 15 residues. CDR3 coding DNA: TGTGCCAGCAGCGGTGGACAGGGGGCGATGGGTGGCTACACCTTC. This codes for CASSGGQGAMGGYTF.

In this sample, this clone turned up a few times. This chain links TRBV7-9 with TRBJ1-1; 10 positions match TRBD1. Germline values: CDR1 SEHNR, CDR2 FQNEAQ (reference sequence). CDR3 length: 14 amino acids. The junction had 0 bases not matched to a gene; V was cut back by 0 bases and J by 5 bases. CDR3 nucleotide sequence: TGTGCCAGCAGCTTAGCGGGACAGGGGACTGAAGCTTTCTTT. This encodes CASSLAGQGTEAFF.

The V gene is TRBV20-1, the J gene TRBJ2-1, with D hard to call. V was trimmed by 7 bases and J by 5 bases, leaving 9 bases between them. In germline, CDR1 is DFQATT, CDR2 SNEGSKA (reference sequence). CDR3 size: 11 residues. CDR3 nucleotides: TGCAGTGTTTGGTCCAACAATGAGCAGTTCTTC. Amino acids: CSVWSNNEQFF.

The chain employs TRBV7-9 and TRBJ1-5; unclear D gene. The V and J ends lost 0 bases and 9 bases respectively, with 6 bases between them. This CDR3 spans 12 amino acids. The germline V gene has CDR1 SEHNR and CDR2 FQNEAQ (reference sequence). The CDR3 DNA is TGTGCCAGCAGCTTAGCGGATCGGCCCCAGCATTTT. Amino acids: CASSLADRPQHF. Together with reference TRBV7-9 and TRBJ1-5, the CDR3 gives the full variable domain: DTGVSQNPRHKITKRGQNVTFRCDPISEHNRLYWYRQTLGQGPEFLTYFQNEAQLEKSRLLSDRFSAERPKGSFSTLEIQRTEQGDSAMYLCASSLADRPQHFGDGTRLSIL.

The chain employs TRBV27 and TRBJ1-1, with 8 bases that match TRBD1. The CDR3 contains 14 residues. The germline V gene encodes CDR1 MNHEY and CDR2 SMNVEV (reference sequence). The ends lost 5 bases at V and 5 bases at J; junction bases unmatched: 7. In DNA, the CDR3 is TGTGCCAGCAGTCCTTGGGACAGGAGGACTGAAGCTTTCTTT. Protein: CASSPWDRRTEAFF.

The chain couples TRBV19 to TRBJ1-1, with D unresolved. The CDR3 has 13 residues. V shed 4 bases and J shed 1 base, with 7 bases lying between them. Germline assignment: CDR1 LNHDA and CDR2 SQIVND (reference sequence). Here the CDR3 DNA reads TGTGCCAGTAGTAAGATTCCGAACACTGAAGCTTTCTTT. Its translation: CASSKIPNTEAFF.

This chain links TRBV4-2 with TRBJ2-1; 13 bases are shared with TRBD2. Germline CDR1 reads LGHNA; CDR2 reads YNFKEQ. V gave up 0 bases and J gave up 0 bases; unmatched junction bases: 11. There are 21 residues in the CDR3. Here the CDR3 DNA reads TGTGCCAGCAGCCAAGAACTAGCGGGGGGGCTTTTACAGAGCTCCTACAATGAGCAGTTCTTC. This sequence encodes CASSQELAGGLLQSSYNEQFF.

The chain couples TRBV19 to TRBJ1-2, with TRBD1 matching over 7 bases. The germline V gene has CDR1 LNHDA and CDR2 SQIVND (reference sequence). The CDR3 runs 14 residues. With 3 bases clipped from V and 2 bases from J, the junction kept 3 bases outside the gene matches. The CDR3 reads CASSIQGVNYGYTF. CDR3 in DNA: TGTGCCAGTAGTATCCAGGGGGTGAACTATGGCTACACCTTC.

This sequence joins TRBV4-1 and TRBJ2-4; the D call may be TRBD1 or TRBD2 (5 bases each). CDR3 length: 16 amino acids. V was clipped by 0 bases and J by 8 bases, with 17 bases between them. CDR1 and CDR2 from the germline V gene are MGHRA and YSYEKL. DNA of the CDR3: TGCGCCAGCAGCCAAGATAAGTCCGGGGCCCAAGACATTCAGTACTTC. Translation gives CASSQDKSGAQDIQYF.

The V call is TRBV2, the J call TRBJ1-4; 7 bases fit TRBD1. CDR1 and CDR2 (germline): SNHLY, FYNNEI. After removal of 6 bases from V and 6 bases from J, the junction contained 7 bases not matched to a gene. The CDR3 runs to 14 residues. The CDR3 nucleotides read TGTGCCAGCAGAGCGACAGGGAAACATGAAAAACTGTTTTTT. As protein: CASRATGKHEKLFF.

This clone was seen a single time. This chain uses TRBV11-3 with TRBJ2-7, with 11 bases identical to TRBD2. The CDR3 loop spans 14 amino acids. After removal of 5 bases from V and 3 bases from J, the junction contained 3 bases not matched to a gene. CDR1 and CDR2 (germline): SGHNT, YENEEA. The CDR3 nucleotides read TGTGCCAGCAGCCCCGGGACTAGCGGCTACGAGCAGTACTTC. This sequence encodes CASSPGTSGYEQYF.

This clone was recorded once. The rearrangement uses TRBV5-4 and TRBJ2-1; a weak D match, TRBD2 (6 bases). Germline V gene lookup returns CDR1 SGHNT and CDR2 YYREEE (reference sequence). Trimming took off 1 base at V and 2 bases at J, with 7 bases between the two ends. The CDR3 contains 14 residues. The CDR3 here is CASSLWGAYNEQFF. CDR3 in DNA: TGTGCCAGCAGCTTGTGGGGGGCCTACAATGAGCAGTTCTTC.

The CDR3, as DNA: TGTGCCAGCAGCCCGCTTAGCGACACTGAAGCTTTCTTT. This translates into CASSPLSDTEAFF. The chain combines TRBV5-6 with TRBJ1-1, with D unclear. CDR1 SGHDT and CDR2 YYEEEE come from the germline V gene. This CDR3 is 13 amino acids long. V shed 4 bases and J shed 3 bases, with 10 bases lying between them.

The rearrangement joins TRBV29-1 to TRBJ1-1; D gene ambiguous. V shed 7 bases and J shed 4 bases, with 13 bases lying between them. Germline V gives CDR1 SQVTM, CDR2 ANQGSEA. This CDR3 is built from 12 residues. The CDR3 DNA reads TGCAGCGCCCAATTAGCGCGCACTGAAGCTTTCTTT. Residues: CSAQLARTEAFF.

The chain combines TRBV18 with TRBJ2-2; D tentatively fits TRBD1 or TRBD2 (5 bases each). The CDR3 has 16 residues. V was pared by 3 bases and J by 1 base, with 12 bases between. Germline values: CDR1 KGHSH, CDR2 LQKENI. The CDR3, as DNA: TGTGCCAGCTCACCGCTGGGACCGATGAACACCGGGGAGCTGTTTTTT. It specifies CASSPLGPMNTGELFF.

This clone was recorded only once. The chain joins TRBV5-1 to TRBJ1-5; D is undetermined. This CDR3 has 13 amino acids. V gave up 0 bases and J gave up 5 bases, with 6 bases separating them. CDR1 SGHRS and CDR2 YFSETQ come from the germline V gene. The CDR3 DNA sequence: TGCGCCAGCAGCTTGGAGGCTGATCAGCCCCAGCATTTT. Translation gives CASSLEADQPQHF. The full variable domain, in which reference TRBV5-1 and TRBJ1-5 provide the parts outside the CDR3, is KAGVTQTPRYLIKTRGQQVTLSCSPISGHRSVSWYQQTPGQGLQFLFEYFSETQRNKGNFPGRFSGRQFSNSRSEMNVSTLELGDSALYLCASSLEADQPQHFGDGTRLSIL.

The gene calls are TRBV7-9 and TRBJ1-4; unclear D gene. The CDR3 runs 15 residues. Germline CDR1 is SEHNR and CDR2 is FQNEAQ (reference sequence). The germline V and J ends were trimmed by 1 base and 3 bases, with 9 bases remaining between them. The CDR3 DNA is TGTGCCAGCAGCTTAGGGGCAGCCCCTAATGAAAAACTGTTTTTT. Encoded protein: CASSLGAAPNEKLFF.

This chain joins TRBV7-2 and TRBJ2-1; maybe TRBD1 (6 bases). V was clipped by 3 bases and J by 8 bases, with 11 bases between them. This CDR3 comprises 13 residues. The germline V gene has CDR1 SGHTA and CDR2 FQGNSA. CDR3 protein: CASSFRGGDEQFF. Written as DNA, the CDR3 is TGTGCCAGCAGCTTTAGAGGGGGAGATGAGCAGTTCTTC.

The chain links TRBV14 to TRBJ1-2, with TRBD1 matching 9 bases. Germline V lookup: CDR1 SGHDN, CDR2 FVKESK. This CDR3 comprises 14 residues. Unmatched junction bases numbered 5, after V lost 4 bases and J lost 5 bases. The CDR3 reads CASSLTGGPYGYTF. In DNA, the CDR3 is TGTGCCAGCAGCCTAACAGGGGGCCCGTATGGCTACACCTTC. The variable domain in full, completed from reference TRBV14 and TRBJ1-2, reads EAGVTQFPSHSVIEKGQTVTLRCDPISGHDNLYWYRRVMGKEIKFLLHFVKESKQDESGMPNNRFLAERTGGTYSTLKVQPAELEDSGVYFCASSLTGGPYGYTFGSGTRLTVV.

The genes are TRBV11-3 and TRBJ2-1, with 9 bases fitting TRBD1. The germline V gene has CDR1 SGHNT and CDR2 YENEEA. V lost 4 bases and J lost 4; bases outside the gene matches: 2. This CDR3 is 14 amino acids long. CDR3 region: CASSSGTGYNEQFF. The CDR3 DNA follows: TGTGCCAGCAGCTCCGGGACAGGGTACAATGAGCAGTTCTTC.